The T cell receptor (beta chain) under discussion was sequenced for a study of T cells in Graves' hyperthyroidism and ophthalmopathy. Turning to this clonotype: A much larger clone lies a single base off, so this may be a read error.

Amplification of TCR beta CDR3 regions was performed using RNA transcripts as template. A set of HTBI primers served as the primers for a first-round RT-PCR of the TCR CDR3. TCRdb reprocessed the multiplex PCR reads with MiXCR, giving one entry per CDR3 protein. The sample consists of 660,000 or so distinct CDR3 sequences, roughly 46% of them appearing once. Germline CDR1 is KGHDR and CDR2 is SFDVKD. The CDR3 is 14 amino acids. Uncontrolled infection, other autoimmune disease, pregnancy or lactation excluded patients. Diagnoses used clinical symptoms, serum thyroxine and TRAb, thyroid ultrasound and orbital computed tomography.

The chain links TRBV24-1 to TRBJ2-5; the match to TRBD2 covers 7 bases. Sequencing was performed on peripheral blood or thyroid tissue (not recorded which). The sequence was obtained from an adult man with Graves' disease, either hyperthyroidism or ophthalmopathy (not recorded which). CDR3 in DNA: TGTGCCACCAGTGACAACGCTGCGGGAGAGACCCGGTACTTC. Its protein is CATSDNAAGETRYF.